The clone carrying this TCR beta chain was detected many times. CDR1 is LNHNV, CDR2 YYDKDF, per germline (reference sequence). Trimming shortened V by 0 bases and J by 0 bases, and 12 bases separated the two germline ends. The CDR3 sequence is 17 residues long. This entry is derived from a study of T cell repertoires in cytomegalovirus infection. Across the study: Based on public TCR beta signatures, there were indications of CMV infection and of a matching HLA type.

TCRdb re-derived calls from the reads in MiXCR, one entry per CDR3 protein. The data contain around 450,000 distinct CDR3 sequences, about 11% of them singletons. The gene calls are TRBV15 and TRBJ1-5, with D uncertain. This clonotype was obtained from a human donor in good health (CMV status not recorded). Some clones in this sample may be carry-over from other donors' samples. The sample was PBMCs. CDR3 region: CATSRDFSGYSNQPQHF. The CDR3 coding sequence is TGTGCCACCAGCAGAGATTTCAGCGGGTATAGCAATCAGCCCCAGCATTTT. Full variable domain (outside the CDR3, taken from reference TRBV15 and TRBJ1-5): DAMVIQNPRYQVTQFGKPVTLSCSQTLNHNVMYWYQQKSSQAPKLLFHYYDKDFNNEADTPDNFQSRRPNTSFCFLDIRSPGLGDTAMYLCATSRDFSGYSNQPQHFGDGTRLSIL.